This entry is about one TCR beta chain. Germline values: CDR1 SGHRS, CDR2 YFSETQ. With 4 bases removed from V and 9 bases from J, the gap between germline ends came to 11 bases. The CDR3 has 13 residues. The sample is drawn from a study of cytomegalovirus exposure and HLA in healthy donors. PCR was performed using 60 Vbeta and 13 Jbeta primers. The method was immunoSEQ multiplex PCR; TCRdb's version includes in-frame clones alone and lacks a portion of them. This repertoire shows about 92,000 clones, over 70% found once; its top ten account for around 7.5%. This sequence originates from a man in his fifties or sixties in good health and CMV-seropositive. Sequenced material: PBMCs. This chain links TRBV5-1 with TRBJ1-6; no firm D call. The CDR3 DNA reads TGCGCCAGCAGCCTAGATCTCGGTTCACCCCTCCACTTT. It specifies CASSLDLGSPLHF.